The sequence of this T cell receptor (beta chain) was determined in a study of CD8 T cells in Susac syndrome. cDNA came from around 0.5 to 1 ug RNA primed by random hexamers. TCRdb fed the immunoSEQ multiplex PCR reads into MiXCR, producing one record per CDR3 protein. The sample includes some 160,000 distinct CDR3 sequences, almost 96% of them seen just once. Trimming pared 11 bases from V and 4 bases from J, leaving 14 bases between. The germline gives CDR1 MNHNY, CDR2 SVGAGI (reference sequence). The CDR3 extends over 12 amino acids. The TCR comes from a human donor with Susac syndrome. The rearrangement uses TRBV6-6 and TRBJ2-5; tentatively, D is TRBD2 (6 bases). The sequencing sample was made of CD4+ T cells from PBMCs. The CDR3 bases are TGTGCCTCCAAGTTCGGGGGAGAGACCCAGTACTTC. Its translation: CASKFGGETQYF.